This record concerns one T cell receptor beta chain sequence. Its antigen is not known. The table came from immunoSEQ multiplex PCR; TCRdb's copy has only in-frame clones and leaves some out. The sample records about 16,000 clones, 60% to 75% being singletons. The sample originates from a study of PD-1 blockade in classical Hodgkin lymphoma. Study context: Patients had nivolumab dosed at 3 mg/kg, delivered intravenously every 2 weeks.

Study findings and constraints: Exclusion was the outcome for patients who began nivolumab under 1 year after ASCT.

Time point defined: cycle 4 day 1 (C4D1), after more than 5 weeks of nivolumab. Relapse was seen in all patients after autologous stem cell transplantation, and brentuximab vedotin exposure was variable. Germline V gene sequence: CDR1 MNHNY, CDR2 SVGAGI (reference sequence). The CDR3 is 16 amino acids. The J segment lost 6 bases and the V segment lost 5 bases, leaving 6 bases of the junction unmatched. This chain connects TRBV6-6 to TRBJ2-1; 14 bases agree with TRBD2. The receptor's source is a human donor with classical Hodgkin lymphoma. The sequencing used peripheral blood mononuclear cells (PBMCs), collected before the fourth cycle of nivolumab. DNA for the CDR3: TGTGCCAGCAGTGGGACTAGCGGGAGAACGGGCAATGAGCAGTTCTTC. Amino acid sequence: CASSGTSGRTGNEQFF.